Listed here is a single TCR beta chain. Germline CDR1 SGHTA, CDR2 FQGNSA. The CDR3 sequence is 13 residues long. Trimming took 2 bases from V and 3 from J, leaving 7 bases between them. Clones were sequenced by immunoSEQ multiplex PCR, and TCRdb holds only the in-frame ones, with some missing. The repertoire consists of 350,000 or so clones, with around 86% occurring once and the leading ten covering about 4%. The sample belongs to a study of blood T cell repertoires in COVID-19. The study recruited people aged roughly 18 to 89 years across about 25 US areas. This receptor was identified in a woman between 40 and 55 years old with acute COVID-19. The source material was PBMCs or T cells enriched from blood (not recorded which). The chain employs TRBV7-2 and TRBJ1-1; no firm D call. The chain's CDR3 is CASSLNFDTEAFF. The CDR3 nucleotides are TGTGCCAGCAGCTTAAACTTCGACACTGAAGCTTTCTTT.